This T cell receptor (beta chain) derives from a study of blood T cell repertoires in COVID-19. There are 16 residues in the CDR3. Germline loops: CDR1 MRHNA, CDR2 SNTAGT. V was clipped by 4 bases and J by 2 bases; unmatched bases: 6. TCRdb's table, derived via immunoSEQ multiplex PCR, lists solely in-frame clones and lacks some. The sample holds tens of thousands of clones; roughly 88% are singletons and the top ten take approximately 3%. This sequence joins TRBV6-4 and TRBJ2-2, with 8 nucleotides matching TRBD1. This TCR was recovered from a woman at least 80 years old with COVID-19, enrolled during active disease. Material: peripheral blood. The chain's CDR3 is CASSANRGSNTGELFF. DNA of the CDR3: TGTGCCAGCAGTGCGAACAGGGGGAGTAACACCGGGGAGCTGTTTTTT.